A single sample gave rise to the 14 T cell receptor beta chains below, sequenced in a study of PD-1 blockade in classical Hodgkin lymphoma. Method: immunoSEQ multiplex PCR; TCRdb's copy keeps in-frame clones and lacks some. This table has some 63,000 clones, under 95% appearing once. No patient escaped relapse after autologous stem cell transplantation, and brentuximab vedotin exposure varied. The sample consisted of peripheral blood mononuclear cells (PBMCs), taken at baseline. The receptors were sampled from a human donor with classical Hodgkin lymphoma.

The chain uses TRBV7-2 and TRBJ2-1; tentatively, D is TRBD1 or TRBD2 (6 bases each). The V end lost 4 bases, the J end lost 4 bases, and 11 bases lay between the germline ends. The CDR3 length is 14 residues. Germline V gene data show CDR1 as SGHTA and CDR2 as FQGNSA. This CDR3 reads CASSWGAGYNEQFF. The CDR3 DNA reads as TGTGCCAGCAGCTGGGGGGCGGGGTACAATGAGCAGTTCTTC.

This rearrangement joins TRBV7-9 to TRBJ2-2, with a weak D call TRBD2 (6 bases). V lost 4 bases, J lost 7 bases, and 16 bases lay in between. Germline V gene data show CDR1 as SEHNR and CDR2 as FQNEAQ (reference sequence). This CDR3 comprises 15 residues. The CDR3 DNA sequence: TGTGCCAGCAGCTCACTTCGGGACTCCATCGGGGAGCTGTTTTTT. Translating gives CASSSLRDSIGELFF.

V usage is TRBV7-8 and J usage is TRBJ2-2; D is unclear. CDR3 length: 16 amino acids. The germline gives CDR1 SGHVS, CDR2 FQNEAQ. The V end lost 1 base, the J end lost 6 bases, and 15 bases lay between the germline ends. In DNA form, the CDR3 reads TGTGCCAGCAGCTTAGGGGTTCGACGGTCGGCCGGGGAGCTGTTTTTT. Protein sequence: CASSLGVRRSAGELFF.

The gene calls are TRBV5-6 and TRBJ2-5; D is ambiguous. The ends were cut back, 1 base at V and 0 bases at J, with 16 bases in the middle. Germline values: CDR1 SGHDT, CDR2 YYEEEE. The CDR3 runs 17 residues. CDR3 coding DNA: TGTGCCAGCAGCTTGATTTGGAACAGCATGTACCAAGAGACCCAGTACTTC. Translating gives CASSLIWNSMYQETQYF.

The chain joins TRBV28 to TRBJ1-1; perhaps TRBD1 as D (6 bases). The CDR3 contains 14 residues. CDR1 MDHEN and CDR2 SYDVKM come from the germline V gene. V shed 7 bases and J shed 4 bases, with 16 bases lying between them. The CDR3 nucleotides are TGTGCCAGCAAACTACAGGGCCGGGGCACTGAAGCTTTCTTT. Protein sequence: CASKLQGRGTEAFF.

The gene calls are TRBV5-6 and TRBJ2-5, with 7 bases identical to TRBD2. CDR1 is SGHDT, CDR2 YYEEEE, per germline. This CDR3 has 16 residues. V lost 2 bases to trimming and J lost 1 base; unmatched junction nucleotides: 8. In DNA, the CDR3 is TGTGCCAGCAGCTTTCGGGGTGGCGGGAGCCAAGAGACCCAGTACTTC. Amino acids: CASSFRGGGSQETQYF.

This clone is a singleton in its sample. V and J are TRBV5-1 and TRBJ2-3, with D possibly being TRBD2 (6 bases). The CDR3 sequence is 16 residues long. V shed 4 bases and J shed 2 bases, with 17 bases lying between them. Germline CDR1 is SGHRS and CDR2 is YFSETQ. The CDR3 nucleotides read TGCGCCAGCAGCAACTACGTTGGGGGACTCACAGATACGCAGTATTTT. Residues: CASSNYVGGLTDTQYF.

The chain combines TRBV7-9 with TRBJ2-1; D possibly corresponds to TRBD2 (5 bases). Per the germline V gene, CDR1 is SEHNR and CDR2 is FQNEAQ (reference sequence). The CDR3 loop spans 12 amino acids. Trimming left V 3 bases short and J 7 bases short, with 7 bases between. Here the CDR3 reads CASSFSVNEQFF. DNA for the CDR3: TGTGCCAGCAGCTTTAGCGTTAATGAGCAGTTCTTC.

CDR3 amino acids: CASSLGGTSSYEQYF. The CDR3 DNA sequence: TGTGCCAGCAGCTTGGGTGGGACTAGCAGCTACGAGCAGTACTTC. The chain combines TRBV5-5 with TRBJ2-7; 9 bases match TRBD2. Germline V lookup: CDR1 SGHKS, CDR2 YYEKEE (reference sequence). The CDR3 covers 15 residues. With 0 bases clipped from V and 3 bases from J, the junction kept 4 bases outside the gene matches.

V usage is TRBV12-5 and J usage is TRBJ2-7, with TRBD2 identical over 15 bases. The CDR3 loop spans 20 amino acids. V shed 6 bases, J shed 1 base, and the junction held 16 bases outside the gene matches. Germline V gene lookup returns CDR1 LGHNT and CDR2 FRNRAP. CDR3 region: CASGAPDRPGLAGGSYEQYF. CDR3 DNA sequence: TGTGCTAGTGGGGCCCCGGACAGACCGGGACTAGCGGGAGGATCCTACGAGCAGTACTTC.

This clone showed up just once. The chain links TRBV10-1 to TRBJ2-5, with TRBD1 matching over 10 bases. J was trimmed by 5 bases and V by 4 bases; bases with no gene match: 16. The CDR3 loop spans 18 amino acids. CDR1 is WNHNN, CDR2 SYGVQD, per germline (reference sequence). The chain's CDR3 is CASSGNTPWGQGMETQYF. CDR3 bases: TGCGCCAGCAGTGGGAACACACCCTGGGGACAGGGGATGGAGACCCAGTACTTC.

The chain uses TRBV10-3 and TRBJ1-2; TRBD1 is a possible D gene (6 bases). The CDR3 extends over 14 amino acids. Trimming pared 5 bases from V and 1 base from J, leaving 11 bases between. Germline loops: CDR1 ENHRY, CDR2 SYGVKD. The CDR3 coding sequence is TGTGCCATCAGTCAGGGGTTTAGTAACTATGGCTACACCTTC. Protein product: CAISQGFSNYGYTF.

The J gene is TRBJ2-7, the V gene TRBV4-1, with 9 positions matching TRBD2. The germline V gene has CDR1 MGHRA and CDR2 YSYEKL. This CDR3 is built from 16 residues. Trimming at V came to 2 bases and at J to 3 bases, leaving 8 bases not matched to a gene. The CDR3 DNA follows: TGCGCCAGCAGCCAAACTACCGGGACTAGCCTCTACGAGCAGTACTTC. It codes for CASSQTTGTSLYEQYF.

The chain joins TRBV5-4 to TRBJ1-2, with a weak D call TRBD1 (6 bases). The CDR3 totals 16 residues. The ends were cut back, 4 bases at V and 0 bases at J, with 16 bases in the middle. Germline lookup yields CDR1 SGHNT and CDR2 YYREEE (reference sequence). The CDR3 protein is CASSRGRAATNYGYTF. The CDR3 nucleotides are TGTGCCAGCAGCCGGGGGCGGGCAGCAACTAACTATGGCTACACCTTC.